This TCR beta chain was documented in a study of blood T cell repertoires in COVID-19. The overall study: From T cells, B-cell-depleted T cells, or PBMCs came the material, which was cDNA or gDNA.

CDR1 KGHSH and CDR2 LQKENI come from the germline V gene. Trimming left V 2 bases short and J 5 bases short, with 9 bases between. The CDR3 sequence is 13 residues long. Points on this clone: The same CDR3 also results from other DNA sequences found in this sample.

Authors' data handling: Estimates of nucleated cell counts were drawn from the amplification of reference gene primers. The repertoire was sequenced with immunoSEQ multiplex PCR; TCRdb's copy has only in-frame clones and lacks some. The DNA gave D and trimming, while V, J and clone size come from that table. The table shows roughly 280,000 clones, with over 85% occurring only once. All enrollees were about 18 to 89 years old and from approximately 24 US areas. Two negative PCRs, clearance, or symptom resolution were required of recovered Cohort 3 donors. The chain uses TRBV18 and TRBJ1-1; D is ambiguous. The sample taken for sequencing was PBMCs or T cells enriched from blood (not recorded which). This clonotype was sampled from a woman aged 55-75 years who had recovered from COVID-19. In DNA form, the CDR3 reads TGTGCCAGCTCACCAAACGGCGGAACTGAAGCTTTCTTT. Residues: CASSPNGGTEAFF.